The T cell receptor (beta chain) described here comes from a study of T cell changes during pregnancy in multiple sclerosis. This clone was recorded once. Germline values: CDR1 SGHRS, CDR2 YFSETQ. The CDR3 is 15 amino acids. V shed 4 bases, J shed 4 bases, and the junction held 8 bases outside the gene matches. This table comes from immunoSEQ multiplex PCR, and its TCRdb copy is limited to in-frame clones, with some not included. The data contain under 45,000 clones, roughly 93% of them singletons. This receptor was obtained from a female donor with multiple sclerosis, enrolled in a pregnancy study. The chain employs TRBV5-1 and TRBJ1-1, with TRBD1 matching over 9 bases. The sequencing used CD4+ T cells from peripheral blood mononuclear cells, collected after pregnancy. The CDR3 DNA sequence: TGCGCCAGCAGCATCCCGGGACAGGGAGGCACTGAAGCTTTCTTT. This translates into CASSIPGQGGTEAFF.